These 8 T cell receptor beta chains share one sample of origin, sequenced in a study of T cells in Graves' hyperthyroidism and ophthalmopathy. Using RNA transcripts as the source, TCR beta CDR3 regions were amplified. First-round RT-PCR with HTBI primers amplified the TCR CDR3 region. TCRdb itself ran the multiplex PCR reads through MiXCR, one entry per CDR3 protein. This sample yields 400,000 to 600,000 distinct CDR3 sequences, of which around 20% are seen a single time; around 27% belongs to the top ten. Material: blood. Receptors originate from a man between 18 and 29 years old with Graves' hyperthyroidism.

The chain has TRBV10-3 and TRBJ1-1; D unclear. Per the germline V gene, CDR1 is ENHRY and CDR2 is SYGVKD. The CDR3 spans 15 residues. V lost 3 bases and J lost 6, with 17 bases in between. In DNA form, the CDR3 reads TGTGCCATCAGTGACCCCCCCGGGGTCGGCGCTGAAGCTTTCTTT. Encoded protein: CAISDPPGVGAEAFF.

In the case of this clonotype: Its ends do not fully match the called genes, so a read error is possible. The chain carries TRBV30 and TRBJ1-3, with 7 bases matching TRBD1. The CDR3 runs to 15 residues. The germline gives CDR1 GTSNPN, CDR2 SVGIG (reference sequence). CDR3 residues: CAWSEGASSGNTTYF. CDR3 DNA: TGTGCCTGGAGTGAGGGGGCTAGCTCTGGAAACACCACATATTTT. The full variable domain, completed using reference TRBV30 and TRBJ1-3, is SQTIHQWPATLVQPVGSPLSLECTVEGTSNPNLYWYRQAAGRGLQLLFYSVGIGQISSEVPQNLSASRPQDRQFILSSKKLLLSDSGFYLCAWSEGASSGNTTYFGEGSWLTVV.

This clonotype turned up a few times. One junction end does not reproduce the germline sequence, and a read error may be involved. The gene calls are TRBV18 and TRBJ1-3; perhaps TRBD1 as D (5 bases). CDR1 and CDR2 from the germline V gene are KGHSH and LQKENI. The CDR3 sequence is 15 residues long. CDR3 residues: CASSSSGPSGNTIYF. In nucleotides, the CDR3 is TGTGCCAGCTCGTCCTCAGGGCCGTCGGGAAACACTATATATTTT. Variable domain in full (rest from reference TRBV18 and TRBJ1-3): NAGVMQNPRHLVRRRGQEARLRCSPMKGHSHVYWYRQLPEEGLKFMVYLQKENIIDESGMPKERFSAEFPKEGPSILRIQQVVRGDSAAYFCASSSSGPSGNTIYFGEGSWLTVV.

Notes on this clonotype: Being one base from a much bigger clone, this may be a read error. The V call is TRBV24-1, the J call TRBJ2-2, with D perhaps TRBD2 (6 bases). The V gene's germline CDR1 is KGHDR and CDR2 SFDVKD. The CDR3 contains 15 residues. This CDR3 is CATSVAGRNIGELFF. Written as DNA, the CDR3 is TGTGCCACCAGTGTTGCAGGGAGGAACATCGGGGAGCTGTTTTTT.

This clonotype was seen more than once but under ten times. The V gene is TRBV7-8, the J gene TRBJ1-5; D is uncertain. This CDR3 has 18 amino acids. CDR1 and CDR2 from the germline V gene are SGHVS and FQNEAQ. Trimming shortened V by 1 base and J by 0 bases, and 16 bases separated the two germline ends. The CDR3 loop reads CASSLGADLFPSNQPQHF. CDR3 nucleotides: TGTGCCAGCAGCTTAGGCGCTGATCTGTTTCCTAGCAATCAGCCCCAGCATTTT. The full variable domain, its missing parts supplied by reference TRBV7-8 and TRBJ1-5, is GAGVSQSPRYKVAKRGQDVALRCDPISGHVSLFWYQQALGQGPEFLTYFQNEAQLDKSGLPSDRFFAERPEGSVSTLKIQRTQQEDSAVYLCASSLGADLFPSNQPQHFGDGTRLSIL.

The rearrangement uses TRBV28 and TRBJ2-7; perhaps TRBD1 as D (5 bases). The germline CDR1 and CDR2 sequences are MDHEN and SYDVKM. The CDR3 runs 16 residues. V lost 6 bases to trimming and J lost 2 bases, with 20 bases between them. The CDR3 sequence is CASSPQGESKTYEQYF. In DNA, the CDR3 is TGTGCCAGCAGCCCCCAGGGTGAGTCCAAGACCTACGAGCAGTACTTC. Variable domain in full (rest from reference TRBV28 and TRBJ2-7): DVKVTQSSRYLVKRTGEKVFLECVQDMDHENMFWYRQDPGLGLRLIYFSYDVKMKEKGDIPEGYSVSREKKERFSLILESASTNQTSMYLCASSPQGESKTYEQYFGPGTRLTVT.

This clonotype has only one observation. The chain is built from TRBV6-2 or TRBV6-3 and TRBJ1-1; D call uncertain. Germline V gene sequence: CDR1 MNHEY, CDR2 SVGEGT. With 6 bases removed from V and 7 bases from J, the gap between germline ends came to 21 bases. The CDR3 runs to 15 residues. The CDR3 DNA reads as TGTGCCAGCAGGCCCCCCGGAGGTTGGGCCCTTGAAGCTTTCTTT. Translating gives CASRPPGGWALEAFF.

Worth noting for this clonotype: One junction end does not reproduce the germline sequence, and a read error may be involved. The chain combines TRBV12-3 or TRBV12-4 with TRBJ2-6, with D maybe TRBD1 (5 bases). The CDR3 length is 15 residues. CDR3 DNA sequence: TGTGCCAGCAGTTTATTGGTCTCTGGGGCCAACGTCCTAACTTTC. This translates into CASSLLVSGANVLTF.